These T cell receptor beta chains were read from a single sample in a study of regulatory T cells in long-lasting Graves disease. TCRdb reprocessed the multiplex PCR reads with MiXCR, giving one entry per CDR3 protein. The sample includes around 480,000 distinct CDR3 sequences, roughly 15% seen only once; the top ten take 20% to 25%. These data were also reused for a study on T cells in Graves' hyperthyroidism and ophthalmopathy.

Sequenced material: peripheral blood mononuclear cells (PBMCs), taken at new diagnosis, from a patient treated with antithyroid drugs. The receptors shown here come from a woman aged 35-65 years with Graves disease. CDR3s include the opening cysteine and the closing phenylalanine or tryptophan. Each record gives: D gene, V gene, clone size, J gene, CDR3 DNA, CDR3 protein. The D gene is left open where the match is weak. Size is stated for part of the rows, as once, few or many counts, or as a class when the clone is expanded.

D gene: NA; V gene: TRBV7-9; clone size: NA; J gene: TRBJ1-3; CDR3 DNA: TGTGCCAGCAGCCCAGACAAGGAGTTAGGAAACACCATATATTTT; CDR3 protein: CASSPDKELGNTIYF
D gene: NA; V gene: TRBV6-2/TRBV6-3; clone size: many; J gene: TRBJ1-2; CDR3 DNA: TGTGCCAGCAGTTACGCAGGGGACGTTAATGGCTACACCTTC; CDR3 protein: CASSYAGDVNGYTF
D gene: NA; V gene: TRBV15; clone size: few; J gene: TRBJ2-3; CDR3 DNA: TGTGCCACCAGCAGAGATGGCTATACGCAGTATTTT; CDR3 protein: CATSRDGYTQYF
D gene: NA; V gene: TRBV6-1; clone size: many; J gene: TRBJ1-1; CDR3 DNA: TGTGCCAGCAGTGCCGAGCGGGTGAACACTGAAGCTTTCTTT; CDR3 protein: CASSAERVNTEAFF
D gene: NA; V gene: TRBV4-2; clone size: few; J gene: TRBJ2-7; CDR3 DNA: TGTGCCAGCAGCCATTCCCCGGTCGGGGACTACGAGCAGTACTTC; CDR3 protein: CASSHSPVGDYEQYF
D gene: NA; V gene: TRBV28; clone size: NA; J gene: TRBJ1-1; CDR3 DNA: TGTGCCAGCAGTTTGAGGACGGAAGTACTCTTGGTGAACACTGAAGCTTTCTTT; CDR3 protein: CASSLRTEVLLVNTEAFF
D gene: NA; V gene: TRBV7-2; clone size: NA; J gene: TRBJ2-2; CDR3 DNA: TGTGCCAGCAGCTCCGGTATCGGGGAGCTGTTTTTT; CDR3 protein: CASSSGIGELFF
D gene: NA; V gene: TRBV10-3; clone size: NA; J gene: TRBJ2-3; CDR3 DNA: TGTGCCACCCGCGTCGAGGATACGCAGTATTTT; CDR3 protein: CATRVEDTQYF
D gene: NA; V gene: TRBV3-1; clone size: NA; J gene: TRBJ2-3; CDR3 DNA: TGTGCCAGCAGCCCCCTGGGCACTATCACAGATACGCAGTATTTT; CDR3 protein: CASSPLGTITDTQYF
D gene: NA; V gene: TRBV7-2; clone size: NA; J gene: TRBJ1-2; CDR3 DNA: TGTGCCAGCAGCCCAACGGGACCTATGGGCTACACCTTC; CDR3 protein: CASSPTGPMGYTF
D gene: NA; V gene: TRBV27; clone size: NA; J gene: TRBJ2-1; CDR3 DNA: TGTGCCAGCAAGACCGTTGGGGGCAGGGGGGATGAGCAGTTCTTC; CDR3 protein: CASKTVGGRGDEQFF
D gene: NA; V gene: TRBV12-3/TRBV12-4; clone size: many; J gene: TRBJ1-6; CDR3 DNA: TGTGCCAGCAGCCCCGGGCCCATCAATTCACCCCTCCACTTT; CDR3 protein: CASSPGPINSPLHF
D gene: TRBD2; V gene: TRBV5-5; clone size: many; J gene: TRBJ2-7; CDR3 DNA: TGTGCCAGCAGCTTGGTTCTCGGGGGGATTTACGAGCAGTACTTC; CDR3 protein: CASSLVLGGIYEQYF
D gene: TRBD1; V gene: TRBV6-4; clone size: NA; J gene: TRBJ2-5; CDR3 DNA: TGTGCCAGCAGTGGGAGACAGGGGGCATCGGAGACCCAGTACTTC; CDR3 protein: CASSGRQGASETQYF
D gene: NA; V gene: TRBV20-1; clone size: NA; J gene: TRBJ1-5; CDR3 DNA: TGCAGTGCTAGAGTGGGGTCGGGCAATCAGCCCCAGCATTTT; CDR3 protein: CSARVGSGNQPQHF
D gene: TRBD1; V gene: TRBV7-9; clone size: NA; J gene: TRBJ1-1; CDR3 DNA: TGTGCCAGCAGCACAACCCAACAGGGGATGAACACTGAAGCTTTCTTT; CDR3 protein: CASSTTQQGMNTEAFF
D gene: TRBD2; V gene: TRBV11-2; clone size: NA; J gene: TRBJ2-5; CDR3 DNA: TGTGCCAGCAGCTTAGCTGCGGGGGGGTTCTTTTCGGAGACCCAGTACTTC; CDR3 protein: CASSLAAGGFFSETQYF
D gene: TRBD1; V gene: TRBV5-1; clone size: NA; J gene: TRBJ1-2; CDR3 DNA: TGCGCCAGCAGCTTGGGGTCCGGGACAGGGATCGGCTACACCTTC; CDR3 protein: CASSLGSGTGIGYTF
D gene: TRBD2; V gene: TRBV3-1; clone size: many; J gene: TRBJ2-5; CDR3 DNA: TGTGCCAGCAGCCAAGAGACCCGGGGGGGGCGAGGGACCCAGTACTTC; CDR3 protein: CASSQETRGGRGTQYF
D gene: NA; V gene: TRBV12-5; clone size: many; J gene: TRBJ1-5; CDR3 DNA: TGTGCTAGTGGTTTGGTGGGAAGCAATCAGCCCCAGCATTTT; CDR3 protein: CASGLVGSNQPQHF
D gene: NA; V gene: TRBV5-6; clone size: NA; J gene: TRBJ1-3; CDR3 DNA: TGTGCCAGCGGGAGGGGGGACTCTGGAAACACCATATATTTT; CDR3 protein: CASGRGDSGNTIYF
D gene: TRBD1; V gene: TRBV20-1; clone size: many; J gene: TRBJ1-1; CDR3 DNA: TGCAGTGCTACCCTAGACAGGGGGCCTGTTGAAGCTTTCTTT; CDR3 protein: CSATLDRGPVEAFF
D gene: TRBD1; V gene: TRBV28; clone size: NA; J gene: TRBJ2-5; CDR3 DNA: TGTGCCAGCAGGTCGTACAGGGGCCCTCAAGAGACCCAGTACTTC; CDR3 protein: CASRSYRGPQETQYF
D gene: NA; V gene: TRBV10-3; clone size: few; J gene: TRBJ1-2; CDR3 DNA: TGTGCCTCCGGGTCAGGCTCGATACCTAACTATGGCTACACCTTC; CDR3 protein: CASGSGSIPNYGYTF
D gene: TRBD1; V gene: TRBV6-1; clone size: many; J gene: TRBJ2-5; CDR3 DNA: TGTGCCAGCGAAAACAGGGGAAGGGGAGAGACCCAGTACTTC; CDR3 protein: CASENRGRGETQYF
D gene: NA; V gene: TRBV19; clone size: NA; J gene: TRBJ2-5; CDR3 DNA: TGTGCCAGTAGTGGTGGGGGTGGAGGGGAGCAGTACTTC; CDR3 protein: CASSGGGGGEQYF
D gene: NA; V gene: TRBV14; clone size: NA; J gene: TRBJ2-2; CDR3 DNA: TGTGCCAGCAGCCAAGCTAGGTTCGCGAACACCGGGGAGCTGTTTTTT; CDR3 protein: CASSQARFANTGELFF
D gene: TRBD1; V gene: TRBV6-2/TRBV6-3; clone size: many; J gene: TRBJ1-6; CDR3 DNA: TGTGCCAGCGGTTCGCCGGGACAGCTCCACTTT; CDR3 protein: CASGSPGQLHF
D gene: TRBD2; V gene: TRBV11-2; clone size: many; J gene: TRBJ2-3; CDR3 DNA: TGTGCCAGCAGCCCAGCGGGGTCGTCAGATACGCAGTATTTT; CDR3 protein: CASSPAGSSDTQYF
D gene: NA; V gene: TRBV6-9; clone size: few; J gene: TRBJ1-5; CDR3 DNA: TGTGCCAGCAGTTACTCTTACCCGATTCGTGGGGGAAAACAGCCCCAGCATTTT; CDR3 protein: CASSYSYPIRGGKQPQHF
D gene: NA; V gene: TRBV15; clone size: many; J gene: TRBJ2-5; CDR3 DNA: TGTGCCACCGGGATCGAGGAGACCCAGTACTTC; CDR3 protein: CATGIEETQYF
D gene: NA; V gene: TRBV6-9; clone size: many; J gene: TRBJ1-3; CDR3 DNA: TGTGCCAGCAGTTCGGACAGCGGCTCTGGAAACACCATATATTTT; CDR3 protein: CASSSDSGSGNTIYF
D gene: NA; V gene: TRBV20-1; clone size: many; J gene: TRBJ2-5; CDR3 DNA: TGCAGTGCTGCCTACAGGTTACAAGAGACCCAGTACTTC; CDR3 protein: CSAAYRLQETQYF
D gene: NA; V gene: TRBV5-1; clone size: many; J gene: TRBJ1-1; CDR3 DNA: TGCGCCAGCAGCTGGGGGGGGGTCACTGAAGCTTTCTTT; CDR3 protein: CASSWGGVTEAFF
D gene: NA; V gene: TRBV20-1; clone size: many; J gene: TRBJ2-5; CDR3 DNA: TGCAGTGCTTCAGACCAAGAGACCCAGTACTTC; CDR3 protein: CSASDQETQYF
D gene: NA; V gene: TRBV4-1; clone size: few; J gene: TRBJ1-1; CDR3 DNA: TGCGCCAGCAGCCAAGGAAGGGAGGCTTTCTTT; CDR3 protein: CASSQGREAFF
D gene: NA; V gene: TRBV30; clone size: many; J gene: TRBJ1-2; CDR3 DNA: TGTGCCTGCGACCCAGGGTTTGGTGGCTACACCTTC; CDR3 protein: CACDPGFGGYTF
D gene: NA; V gene: TRBV29-1; clone size: NA; J gene: TRBJ1-2; CDR3 DNA: TGCAGCGTTGAACTCACCGCCGCGTCGCCTAACTATGGCTACACCTTC; CDR3 protein: CSVELTAASPNYGYTF
D gene: NA; V gene: TRBV28; clone size: few; J gene: TRBJ1-5; CDR3 DNA: TGTGCCAGCAGTTCTCCCGGGGGATCCCGCCAGCCCCAGCATTTT; CDR3 protein: CASSSPGGSRQPQHF
D gene: NA; V gene: TRBV7-2; clone size: many; J gene: TRBJ2-3; CDR3 DNA: TGTGCCAGCAGCTCCCAGTACGTGACAGATACGCAGTATTTT; CDR3 protein: CASSSQYVTDTQYF
D gene: NA; V gene: TRBV5-1; clone size: NA; J gene: TRBJ2-7; CDR3 DNA: TGCGCCAGCGGCCTGGGGCAGGGTTACGAGCAGTACTTC; CDR3 protein: CASGLGQGYEQYF
D gene: NA; V gene: TRBV20-1; clone size: NA; J gene: TRBJ1-2; CDR3 DNA: TGCAGTGCTAGAGATTCAGGGGTATCCTATGGCTACACCTTC; CDR3 protein: CSARDSGVSYGYTF
D gene: NA; V gene: TRBV10-3; clone size: NA; J gene: TRBJ1-2; CDR3 DNA: TGTGCCATCAGACCACAGGAGATTAGAGGCTACACCTTC; CDR3 protein: CAIRPQEIRGYTF
D gene: NA; V gene: TRBV7-9; clone size: NA; J gene: TRBJ2-3; CDR3 DNA: TGTGCCAGCAGCCAAGGGAAGAGCACAGATACGCAGTATTTT; CDR3 protein: CASSQGKSTDTQYF
D gene: TRBD2; V gene: TRBV5-1; clone size: many; J gene: TRBJ2-3; CDR3 DNA: TGCGCCAGCAGCAAGCGACTAGCGGGGGGGCAGCCAGATACGCAGTATTTT; CDR3 protein: CASSKRLAGGQPDTQYF
D gene: NA; V gene: TRBV5-5; clone size: few; J gene: TRBJ2-7; CDR3 DNA: TGTGCCAGCAGCTATGACATGACCTCCTACGAGCAGTACTTC; CDR3 protein: CASSYDMTSYEQYF
D gene: NA; V gene: TRBV6-1; clone size: many; J gene: TRBJ1-2; CDR3 DNA: TGTGCCAGCAGTGAATTACAGGGAGCTAACTATGGCTACACCTTC; CDR3 protein: CASSELQGANYGYTF
D gene: NA; V gene: TRBV18; clone size: few; J gene: TRBJ1-1; CDR3 DNA: TGTGCCAGCTCACTCGCCCCAACCCGGAACACTGAAGCTTTCTTT; CDR3 protein: CASSLAPTRNTEAFF
D gene: NA; V gene: TRBV12-3/TRBV12-4; clone size: NA; J gene: TRBJ1-3; CDR3 DNA: TGTGCCAGCAGTCCCCTCTTGTTTATGAGAGGGACACCAGGGAAGAACACCATATATTTT; CDR3 protein: CASSPLLFMRGTPGKNTIYF
D gene: NA; V gene: TRBV5-1; clone size: NA; J gene: TRBJ2-7; CDR3 DNA: TGCGCCAGCAGCTTGGGCGGGACCAGCGGCTACGAGCAGTACTTC; CDR3 protein: CASSLGGTSGYEQYF
D gene: TRBD1; V gene: TRBV19; clone size: NA; J gene: TRBJ2-1; CDR3 DNA: TGTGCCAGTAGTATGGCCGGGACAGGGGGCCCCAGGGCCTACAATGAGCAGTTCTTC; CDR3 protein: CASSMAGTGGPRAYNEQFF
D gene: NA; V gene: TRBV20-1; clone size: many; J gene: TRBJ2-3; CDR3 DNA: TGCAGTGCTAGAGACCCACCGGGGCGGGGTAAAAGCACAGATACGCAGTATTTT; CDR3 protein: CSARDPPGRGKSTDTQYF
D gene: NA; V gene: TRBV12-3/TRBV12-4; clone size: few; J gene: TRBJ1-3; CDR3 DNA: TGTGCCAGCAGTTTAGTTTTACAGGGAGGCACCATATATTTT; CDR3 protein: CASSLVLQGGTIYF